These 17 T cell receptor beta chains came from one sample sequenced in a study of T cell responses to AZD1222 COVID-19 vaccine. Clones were sequenced by immunoSEQ multiplex PCR, and TCRdb holds only the in-frame ones, with some missing. Of over 100,000 clones in the sample, about 87% were seen once. The sample was peripheral blood, taken on day 0 of AZD1222 vaccination. The source is an adult in good health.

This clone came up once. The gene calls are TRBV15 and TRBJ2-7; TRBD2 aligns across 7 bases. The trim removed 3 bases at V and 2 bases at J, leaving 7 bases unmatched. There are 15 residues in the CDR3. The germline CDR1 and CDR2 sequences are LNHNV and YYDKDF (reference sequence). The CDR3 protein is CATSREKAGAYEQYF. In nucleotides, the CDR3 is TGTGCCACCAGCAGGGAAAAGGCGGGGGCCTACGAGCAGTACTTC.

V and J are TRBV12-3 or TRBV12-4 and TRBJ1-1; D call uncertain. V lost 2 bases to trimming and J lost 7 bases, with 11 bases between them. There are 13 residues in the CDR3. CDR3 DNA sequence: TGTGCCAGCAGTTTACTCTGGGAGGGTGAAGCTTTCTTT. Amino acid sequence: CASSLLWEGEAFF.

V usage is TRBV30 and J usage is TRBJ2-1; 9 bases fit TRBD2. Germline CDR1 GTSNPN, CDR2 SVGIG (reference sequence). Trimming removed 1 base from V and 3 bases from J; junction bases left unmatched: 4. This CDR3 comprises 15 residues. The CDR3 reads CAWSGRAGGYNEQFF. CDR3 DNA: TGTGCCTGGAGTGGTAGAGCGGGGGGCTACAATGAGCAGTTCTTC.

In its sample, this clone was seen a few times. No conserved phenylalanine or tryptophan ends this CDR3, so it is likely a read error. The limits of the CDR3 on the DNA are not certain, so only TCRdb's listed CDR3 is given. The chain is built from TRBV27 and TRBJ2-6; the D call TRBD1 from the table was never checked on the DNA. A total of 9 residues make up the CDR3, ends included. CDR1 is MNHEY and CDR2 is SMNVEV in the germline V gene (reference sequence). The CDR3 sequence is CASSLGAHD.

V gene TRBV15 combines with J gene TRBJ1-4, with no clear D. V lost 5 bases and J lost 5, with 12 bases in between. The CDR3 sequence is 14 residues long. Germline values: CDR1 LNHNV, CDR2 YYDKDF (reference sequence). Written as DNA, the CDR3 is TGTGCCACCAGCCGGAGAGCTTCGAATGAAAAACTGTTTTTT. Protein: CATSRRASNEKLFF.

The genes are TRBV5-1 and TRBJ2-2, with a weak D call TRBD1 (6 bases). CDR3 length equals 14 residues. V was trimmed by 4 bases and J by 1 base, leaving 8 bases between them. Germline-derived CDR1 and CDR2 are SGHRS and YFSETQ. The CDR3 loop is CASSTGQNTGELFF. The CDR3 bases are TGCGCCAGCAGCACGGGACAGAACACCGGGGAGCTGTTTTTT.

This chain joins TRBV7-9 and TRBJ1-2, with TRBD1 as a possible D gene (6 bases). V lost 5 bases, J lost 8 bases, and 12 bases lay in between. The CDR3 contains 12 residues. The V gene's germline CDR1 is SEHNR and CDR2 FQNEAQ (reference sequence). This chain's CDR3 is CASSQGGFGYTF. The CDR3 region has the DNA TGTGCCAGCAGCCAAGGGGGATTCGGCTACACCTTC.

This clone was seen once. The chain employs TRBV5-8 and TRBJ1-1; D call uncertain. V lost 4 bases and J lost 1, with 8 bases in between. CDR1 is SGHTS, CDR2 YDEGEE, per germline. The CDR3 extends over 13 amino acids. The CDR3 sequence: CASSPMGNTEAFF. The CDR3 DNA sequence: TGTGCCAGCAGCCCCATGGGGAACACTGAAGCTTTCTTT.

V gene TRBV3-1 (or the pseudogene TRBV3-2) combines with J gene TRBJ2-1; 12 positions agree with TRBD2. Germline CDR1 is LGHDT and CDR2 is YNNKEL (reference sequence). The junction had 3 bases not matched to a gene; V was cut back by 5 bases and J by 4 bases. The CDR3 is 15 amino acids. This CDR3 is CASSDGTSGYNEQFF. The CDR3 DNA follows: TGTGCCAGCAGCGACGGGACTAGCGGGTACAATGAGCAGTTCTTC.

V is TRBV19 and J is TRBJ2-7; D not resolved. Germline V gene lookup returns CDR1 LNHDA and CDR2 SQIVND (reference sequence). This CDR3 spans 14 amino acids. V shed 7 bases and J shed 0 bases, with 13 bases lying between them. The CDR3 here is CASTVGSGSYEQYF. In DNA form, the CDR3 reads TGTGCCAGTACCGTAGGGTCGGGCTCCTACGAGCAGTACTTC.

The chain has TRBV6-5 and TRBJ2-3, with 7 bases matching TRBD1. The V gene's germline CDR1 is MNHEY and CDR2 SVGAGI. This CDR3 contains 16 residues. Unmatched junction bases numbered 7, after V lost 2 bases and J lost 2 bases. Here the CDR3 reads CASSYGDSYYTDTQYF. DNA for the CDR3: TGTGCCAGCAGTTACGGGGACAGTTATTACACAGATACGCAGTATTTT.

CDR3 amino acids: CASTETGNTDTQYF. The CDR3 nucleotides read TGCGCCAGTACTGAAACCGGGAACACAGATACGCAGTATTTT. This chain joins TRBV5-1 and TRBJ2-3, with D perhaps TRBD2 (5 bases). Germline values: CDR1 SGHRS, CDR2 YFSETQ. There are 14 residues in the CDR3. The V and J ends lost 8 bases and 2 bases respectively, with 15 bases between them.

The V and J genes are TRBV7-9 and TRBJ2-7; D is possibly TRBD1 (6 bases). The CDR3 is made up of 12 amino acids. The V end lost 5 bases, the J end lost 6 bases, and 11 bases lay between the germline ends. The germline CDR1 and CDR2 sequences are SEHNR and FQNEAQ (reference sequence). CDR3 residues: CASSDGQSEQYF. CDR3 in DNA: TGTGCCAGCAGCGATGGACAGTCCGAGCAGTACTTC.

V is TRBV29-1 and J is TRBJ2-7; 8 bases fit TRBD1. Germline CDR1 is SQVTM and CDR2 is ANQGSEA. The CDR3 spans 14 residues. V lost 6 bases to trimming and J lost 2 bases; unmatched junction nucleotides: 9. The CDR3, as DNA: TGCAGCGTCGTGCAGGGGGCGAACCCCTACGAGCAGTACTTC. Translated, it gives CSVVQGANPYEQYF.

This clone was observed a handful of times. The genes are TRBV6-1 and TRBJ2-4; unclear D gene. Germline-derived CDR1 and CDR2 are MNHNS and SASEGT. This CDR3 comprises 16 residues. V was pared by 1 base and J by 1 base, with 11 bases between. For the CDR3, the DNA is TGTGCCAGCAGTGAAGTTGGGGTTACGGCCAAAAACATTCAGTACTTC. This encodes CASSEVGVTAKNIQYF.

This sequence joins TRBV7-2 and TRBJ2-1; D remains unclear. The CDR3 length is 11 residues. CDR1 and CDR2 from the germline V gene are SGHTA and FQGNSA. The V gene lost 5 bases and the J gene lost 5 bases, with 4 bases spanning the gap. CDR3 residues: CASSGDNEQFF. The CDR3 bases are TGTGCCAGCAGCGGAGACAATGAGCAGTTCTTC.

The J gene is TRBJ1-2, the V gene TRBV2; 7 positions match TRBD1. The CDR3 is 13 residues long. V shed 9 bases, J shed 4 bases, and the junction held 8 bases outside the gene matches. Germline CDR1 and CDR2: SNHLY and FYNNEI. The CDR3 is CASPYRDSYGYTF. For the CDR3, the DNA is TGTGCCAGTCCCTACCGGGACAGCTATGGCTACACCTTC.